Each of the 23 T cell receptor beta chains below was sequenced from the same sample in a study of beta chain features in type 1 diabetes. These receptors' antigens are unknown. Reverse transcription of all isolated RNA meant that expressed TCRB transcripts were sequenced. Produced via immunoSEQ multiplex PCR; TCRdb's table is partial and in-frame only. The top ten hold 0.012% of the sample, which has under 350,000 clones, roughly a quarter seen once. Whole-study findings and limits: People with Type 1 diabetes carried modestly yet significantly shorter TCRB CDR3s in all four CD4+ subsets.

The specimen sequenced was naive CD4+ T cells from blood. The receptors shown here come from a woman aged 25 to 39 with type 1 diabetes.

This clone showed up just a few times. The CDR3 spells CSADRDGYTF. The CDR3 nucleotides read TGCAGCGCTGACAGGGATGGCTACACCTTC. The chain employs TRBV29-1 and TRBJ1-2; 7 bases map to TRBD1. Germline CDR1 is SQVTM and CDR2 is ANQGSEA. The J segment lost 6 bases and the V segment lost 7 bases, leaving 2 bases of the junction unmatched. The CDR3 is made up of 10 amino acids.

This clone was observed a few times. V gene TRBV27 combines with J gene TRBJ2-1; perhaps TRBD2 as D (6 bases). CDR1 is MNHEY, CDR2 SMNVEV, per germline (reference sequence). The V end was cut by 8 bases, the J end by 4 bases, with 18 bases between. CDR3 length: 15 amino acids. The DNA for the CDR3 is TGTGCCAGCCATCCCCTTAGCGGCCCGTACAATGAGCAGTTCTTC. Translating gives CASHPLSGPYNEQFF.

This clone was detected a few times. The chain couples TRBV4-1 to TRBJ1-5; 9 nucleotides line up with TRBD1. With 1 base clipped from V and 3 bases from J, the junction kept 4 bases outside the gene matches. Looked up from germline, CDR1 is MGHRA and CDR2 is YSYEKL. The CDR3 has 16 residues. CDR3 region: CASSQGTGAYNQPQHF. Written as DNA, the CDR3 is TGCGCCAGCAGCCAAGGGACAGGGGCTTACAATCAGCCCCAGCATTTT.

The chain employs TRBV30 and TRBJ1-1; no reliable D call. Germline V gene sequence: CDR1 GTSNPN, CDR2 SVGIG (reference sequence). This CDR3 is built from 14 residues. V lost 1 base and J 2 bases, leaving 11 bases between the germline ends. CDR3 in DNA: TGTGCCTGGAGTGGGGCAGTTTCAAACACTGAAGCTTTCTTT. As protein: CAWSGAVSNTEAFF.

The V gene is TRBV29-1, the J gene TRBJ1-1, with 8 bases aligning to TRBD1. Trimming cost V 7 bases and J 4 bases; bases outside gene matches: 11. This CDR3 contains 14 residues. Germline V gives CDR1 SQVTM, CDR2 ANQGSEA. The CDR3 protein is CSALKGQATTEAFF. In DNA, the CDR3 is TGCAGCGCTCTCAAGGGACAGGCGACCACTGAAGCTTTCTTT. The full variable domain, completed using reference TRBV29-1 and TRBJ1-1, is SAVISQKPSRDICQRGTSLTIQCQVDSQVTMMFWYRQQPGQSLTLIATANQGSEATYESGFVIDKFPISRPNLTFSTLTVSNMSPEDSSIYLCSALKGQATTEAFFGQGTRLTVV.

The rearrangement joins TRBV5-1 to TRBJ2-1; 8 nucleotides line up with TRBD2. In germline, CDR1 is SGHRS, CDR2 YFSETQ. Unmatched junction bases numbered 2, after V lost 0 bases and J lost 3 bases. CDR3 length: 15 amino acids. CDR3: CASSLELAGYNEQFF. CDR3 nucleotide sequence: TGCGCCAGCAGCTTGGAGCTAGCGGGCTACAATGAGCAGTTCTTC. The whole variable domain, remainder taken from reference TRBV5-1 and TRBJ2-1, is KAGVTQTPRYLIKTRGQQVTLSCSPISGHRSVSWYQQTPGQGLQFLFEYFSETQRNKGNFPGRFSGRQFSNSRSEMNVSTLELGDSALYLCASSLELAGYNEQFFGPGTRLTVL.

This clone was detected a few times. The V gene is TRBV5-1, the J gene TRBJ2-5; D ambiguous. Trimming removed 5 bases at V and 5 bases at J, with 7 bases between. The germline CDR1 and CDR2 sequences are SGHRS and YFSETQ. There are 11 residues in the CDR3. CDR3 loop: CASRSEETQYF. In nucleotides, the CDR3 is TGCGCCAGCAGGTCGGAGGAGACCCAGTACTTC. Full variable domain (rest looked up from reference TRBV5-1 and TRBJ2-5): KAGVTQTPRYLIKTRGQQVTLSCSPISGHRSVSWYQQTPGQGLQFLFEYFSETQRNKGNFPGRFSGRQFSNSRSEMNVSTLELGDSALYLCASRSEETQYFGPGTRLLVL.

This clone was detected a few times. The rearrangement links TRBV28 to TRBJ1-5; 7 bases are a match to TRBD1. V trimming: 4 bases; J trimming: 4 bases; junction bases outside the gene matches: 7. The CDR3 has 15 residues. From germline, CDR1 is MDHEN and CDR2 SYDVKM. The CDR3 here is CASSSPTGENQPQHF. In DNA form, the CDR3 reads TGTGCCAGCAGTTCTCCAACAGGGGAGAATCAGCCCCAGCATTTT. Using reference TRBV28 and TRBJ1-5 for the parts outside the CDR3, the full variable domain is DVKVTQSSRYLVKRTGEKVFLECVQDMDHENMFWYRQDPGLGLRLIYFSYDVKMKEKGDIPEGYSVSREKKERFSLILESASTNQTSMYLCASSSPTGENQPQHFGDGTRLSIL.

The chain combines TRBV7-6 with TRBJ2-1; 7 nucleotides match TRBD1. In germline, CDR1 is SGHVS, CDR2 FNYEAQ. The CDR3 covers 15 residues. Trimming took 4 bases from V and 4 from J; bases not matched to a gene: 7. The CDR3: CASSSGTEVYNEQFF. The DNA of the CDR3 is TGTGCCAGCAGCTCCGGGACAGAAGTTTACAATGAGCAGTTCTTC.

CDR3 loop: CAISERTSGGSYNEQFF. DNA of the CDR3: TGTGCCATCAGTGAGCGGACTAGCGGAGGCTCCTACAATGAGCAGTTCTTC. The gene calls are TRBV10-3 and TRBJ2-1, with 10 bases lining up with TRBD2. CDR3 length equals 17 residues. V trimming: 2 bases; J trimming: 0 bases; junction bases outside the gene matches: 4. Germline V CDR1 and CDR2: ENHRY, SYGVKD.

The gene calls are TRBV5-1 and TRBJ1-1, with D unresolved. CDR1 SGHRS and CDR2 YFSETQ come from the germline V gene. V shed 5 bases and J shed 1 base, with 15 bases lying between them. The CDR3 runs 15 residues. The DNA of the CDR3 is TGCGCCAGCAGGTCCTTCGTCAGTCAGAACACTGAAGCTTTCTTT. The encoded protein is CASRSFVSQNTEAFF. Drawing the rest from reference TRBV5-1 and TRBJ1-1, the complete variable domain is KAGVTQTPRYLIKTRGQQVTLSCSPISGHRSVSWYQQTPGQGLQFLFEYFSETQRNKGNFPGRFSGRQFSNSRSEMNVSTLELGDSALYLCASRSFVSQNTEAFFGQGTRLTVV.

This clone was seen only a few times. The CDR3 bases are TGTGCCAGCAGTTTCCGGACTGAATTCTCCTACGAGCAGTACTTC. Translated: CASSFRTEFSYEQYF. This chain uses TRBV27 with TRBJ2-7; tentatively, D is TRBD2 (5 bases). The CDR3 extends over 15 amino acids. Between the trimmed V and J ends, which lost 3 bases and 0 bases, there was a span of 12 bases. Germline lookup yields CDR1 MNHEY and CDR2 SMNVEV (reference sequence).

CDR3 sequence: CSVGETDNQPQHF. CDR3 DNA: TGCAGCGTTGGTGAGACAGATAATCAGCCCCAGCATTTT. V gene TRBV29-1 combines with J gene TRBJ1-5, with a possible D match to TRBD1 (5 bases). The CDR3 extends over 13 amino acids. CDR1 and CDR2 (germline): SQVTM, ANQGSEA. Trimming shortened V by 4 bases and J by 4 bases, and 11 bases separated the two germline ends.

This CDR3 is CAWGGGGVKLFF. As DNA, the CDR3 is TGTGCCTGGGGCGGCGGTGGAGTAAAACTGTTTTTT. The chain has TRBV30 and TRBJ1-4; D is undetermined. The CDR3 length is 12 residues. The V gene's germline CDR1 is GTSNPN and CDR2 SVGIG (reference sequence). Deletions cut 5 bases from V and 10 bases from J, with 14 bases between.

This clone was counted a few times. V usage is TRBV5-6 and J usage is TRBJ2-4; TRBD1 might be the D (6 bases). The CDR3 sequence is 16 residues long. The V end was cut by 5 bases, the J end by 6 bases, with 21 bases between. Per germline, CDR1 SGHDT and CDR2 YYEEEE. In DNA form, the CDR3 reads TGTGCCAGCAGTCAGAATGGACAGCCCCAGGGAAACATTCAGTACTTC. Its translation: CASSQNGQPQGNIQYF.

The chain combines TRBV29-1 with TRBJ1-1; no definite D call. This CDR3 has 12 residues. The ends were cut back, 7 bases at V and 1 base at J, with 10 bases in the middle. CDR1 is SQVTM and CDR2 is ANQGSEA in the germline V gene. The chain's CDR3 is CSGSPKNTEAFF. Written as DNA, the CDR3 is TGCAGCGGTAGCCCGAAGAACACTGAAGCTTTCTTT.

This clone has more than one count but fewer than ten. The gene calls are TRBV7-9 and TRBJ2-2, with 8 bases that match TRBD1. Germline CDR1 is SEHNR and CDR2 is FQNEAQ (reference sequence). The CDR3 totals 15 residues. The V segment lost 3 bases and the J segment 6 bases; nucleotides outside the gene matches: 6. The CDR3 DNA is TGTGCCAGCAGCTTTTGGACAGGGAAGGCCGGGGAGCTGTTTTTT. Its protein is CASSFWTGKAGELFF.

DNA for the CDR3: TGTGCCAGCAGCCTCGGCCTCAACGGGGAGACCCAGTACTTC. Amino acids: CASSLGLNGETQYF. The gene calls are TRBV7-9 and TRBJ2-5; D gene unclear. CDR1 and CDR2 from the germline V gene are SEHNR and FQNEAQ (reference sequence). V lost 5 bases and J 5 bases, leaving 15 bases between the germline ends. This CDR3 region has 14 residues.

This clone appeared a few times. The chain combines TRBV7-9 with TRBJ1-1; 10 bases agree with TRBD1. The CDR3 length is 13 residues. The germline gives CDR1 SEHNR, CDR2 FQNEAQ (reference sequence). V lost 8 bases, J lost 4 bases, and 4 bases stayed unmatched. The CDR3 sequence is CASERTGGTEAFF. The CDR3 DNA reads TGTGCCAGCGAAAGGACAGGGGGCACTGAAGCTTTCTTT.

The chain uses TRBV5-1 and TRBJ1-2, with D tentatively TRBD1 (6 bases). This CDR3 is built from 16 residues. Trimming left V 3 bases short and J 2 bases short, with 17 bases between. Germline V lookup: CDR1 SGHRS, CDR2 YFSETQ. CDR3 in amino acids: CASSSGGGAPNYGYTF. DNA of the CDR3: TGCGCCAGCAGCTCCGGAGGGGGGGCGCCCAACTATGGCTACACCTTC.

J is TRBJ2-1 and V is TRBV5-1; D possibly corresponds to TRBD1 (5 bases). Trimming shortened V by 4 bases and J by 7 bases, and 15 bases separated the two germline ends. The length of the CDR3 is 14 residues. Germline V gene lookup returns CDR1 SGHRS and CDR2 YFSETQ. This CDR3 reads CASSQGHHGNEQFF. The CDR3 nucleotides are TGCGCCAGCAGCCAAGGACATCACGGGAATGAGCAGTTCTTC. The complete variable domain, with remaining parts taken from reference TRBV5-1 and TRBJ2-1, reads KAGVTQTPRYLIKTRGQQVTLSCSPISGHRSVSWYQQTPGQGLQFLFEYFSETQRNKGNFPGRFSGRQFSNSRSEMNVSTLELGDSALYLCASSQGHHGNEQFFGPGTRLTVL.

This clone has only a few counts. The chain recombines TRBV29-1 with TRBJ1-4; 12 nucleotides line up with TRBD1. The germline V gene encodes CDR1 SQVTM and CDR2 ANQGSEA. The trim removed 7 bases at V and 4 bases at J, leaving 10 bases unmatched. CDR3 length: 16 residues. CDR3 region: CSAGGTGGGSNEKLFF. The CDR3 DNA reads as TGCAGCGCCGGGGGGACAGGGGGCGGTAGTAATGAAAAACTGTTTTTT.

The rearrangement uses TRBV28 and TRBJ1-1, with D uncertain. The V gene's germline CDR1 is MDHEN and CDR2 SYDVKM. CDR3 length: 11 residues. With 4 bases removed from V and 8 bases from J, the gap between germline ends came to 8 bases. For the CDR3, the DNA is TGTGCCAGCAGTTCCCCCATGGAAGCTTTCTTT. It is translated as CASSSPMEAFF.